This TCR beta chain is drawn from a study of T cell responses to AZD1222 COVID-19 vaccine (TCRdb year 2021). For the study in its entirety: AZD1222 recipients given second doses at about 4 weeks or at about 12 weeks were pooled, since spike-specific TCR depth and breadth were not found to differ between the two schedules. A total of 233 trial participants underwent TCR sequencing, of whom 200 to 220 received two doses of AZD1222 and 26 received two doses of the MenACWY control vaccine. Trial participants were enrolled into age subgroups of 18-55, 56-69 and 70-plus years, which contained about 150, 27 and 61 TCR-sequenced participants, respectively. Paper-wide results and their limitations: The whole spike protein was spanned by vaccine-associated CD4 TCRs, and dominant responses were seen in regions 160-218 and 743-854. Conclusions about previously exposed vaccinees were limited because only six AZD1222 recipients were SARS-CoV-2 seropositive at baseline. After two AZD1222 doses, both the breadth and the depth of spike-specific TCRs were significantly higher than at day 0 and than in MenACWY recipients. No day 14 peak-response samples were available, so repertoires were characterized only after the peak T cell response. In the small 56-69-year group, the increase in depth fell short of significance, most likely because of low power. Epitopes outside the regions mutated in the B.1.351 and B.1.1.7 variants were reportedly recognized by nearly half of the unique spike-specific TCRs. Most participants were white British and females outnumbered males, and the authors suggested that clonal diversity may have been underestimated.

Points on this clone: The clone's antigen remains unknown. No base qualities exist here, and no much larger clone lies one base off it.

The CDR3 regions of human TCRbeta chains were subjected to immunosequencing. On the authors' methods: Repertoire TCRs were checked for matches against a reference library of SARS-CoV-2-specific TCRs that had been generated using the MIRA antigen-specificity platform. Breadth was defined as the fraction of unique TCRs that were SARS-CoV-2-associated, and depth was defined as the fraction of total T cells that were SARS-CoV-2-associated. Using the MIRA data, each spike-specific TCR was mapped to the spike region that the TCR reacts to and placed in a CD4 or CD8 class. Log10-transformed breadth and depth values were compared by one-way ANOVA with Sidak's multiple comparisons tests. TCRdb's version of the immuneACCESS table is confined to in-frame rearrangements and falls short of the full clone set. An unresolved V gene accounts for under half of the shortfall where checked; the remainder is of unknown origin. The V and J calls and clone size are taken from that table; D and trimming were inferred from the DNA. In all, the sample holds some 150,000 clones, and more than 75% of those were seen once. Roughly 5% of the sample belongs to the ten largest clones.

The CDR3 measures 15 amino acids from cysteine to phenylalanine. Of all the DNA, just the CDR3 is kept, 45 bases in frame from base 1. CDR1 and CDR2 were assigned from the germline V gene as MDHEN and SYDVKM. The junction shows trimming of 3 bases on V and 2 bases on J, and the gene matches do not reach 7 bases of it. According to the study, the label for this sample's time point signals: baseline before first vaccination. Samples from vaccinated people were obtained from the UK trials COV001 and COV002, which included a single-blind randomized controlled phase 2/3 trial of AZD1222 (ChAdOx1 nCoV-19) in healthy adults. Trial participant PBMC samples were collected at day 0 and day 28 after the second dose for TCRbeta chain sequencing.

This sample comprised peripheral blood, obtained on day 0 of AZD1222 vaccination. Recombination joined TRBV28 with TRBJ2-7, with 7 middle bases fitting TRBD1. The clonotype comes from an adult in good health. The nucleotides read TGTGCCAGCAGTTTCCCCGACAGGGTCACCTACGAGCAGTACTTC. This gives the protein CASSFPDRVTYEQYF.